This T cell receptor beta chain was identified during a study of a mutant IDH1 vaccine in newly diagnosed glioma. Study-wide background: The therapy given earlier, which was standard therapy, consisted of radiotherapy, temozolomide, or both, and most of the patients received both.

V lost 2 bases and J lost 2, with 7 bases in between. The germline gives CDR1 LGHNA, CDR2 YSLEER. The CDR3 extends over 13 amino acids. The time point: baseline, week 1 (first vaccination visit). As to treatment: pre-vaccination baseline after standard-of-care therapy. Study observations and caveats: A vaccine-induced immune response developed in more than 85% of the patients.

For this clone: Its specificity is not known.

Clones were sequenced by immunoSEQ multiplex PCR, and TCRdb holds only the in-frame ones, with some missing. The table lists around 50,000 clones, around 86% of them singletons, with around 2.5% in the top ten. This receptor was identified in a man between 40 and 49 years old with glioma. This sample comprised PBMCs, obtained from a glioma patient treated with radiotherapy, temozolomide or both. The chain combines TRBV4-3 with TRBJ2-7, with no clear D. The CDR3 protein is CASSQRLTYEQYF. DNA of the CDR3: TGCGCCAGCAGCCAACGACTGACCTACGAGCAGTACTTC.